The 17 T cell receptor beta chains below were found in one sample sequenced in a study of blood T cell repertoires in COVID-19. The method was immunoSEQ multiplex PCR; TCRdb's version includes in-frame clones alone and lacks a portion of them. The repertoire holds 250,000 to 350,000 clones, with 85% to 90% as singletons. Source material: peripheral blood. The receptors shown here come from a woman between 45 and 60 years old with COVID-19, enrolled during active disease.

This clone was picked up one time. The chain employs TRBV3-1 (or the pseudogene TRBV3-2) and TRBJ2-7, with a tentative D call TRBD1 (6 bases). The germline V gene encodes CDR1 LGHDT and CDR2 YNNKEL (reference sequence). This CDR3 is 13 amino acids long. V dropped 4 bases and J dropped 13 bases, with 20 bases sitting between them. CDR3 sequence (DNA): TGTGCCAGCAGCCCCCAGGGATCGGGACACGTTTACTTC. Its protein product is CASSPQGSGHVYF.

The chain links TRBV6-2 or TRBV6-3 to TRBJ1-5, with 7 nucleotides matching TRBD1. V trimming: 6 bases; J trimming: 7 bases; junction bases outside the gene matches: 12. Germline V CDR1 and CDR2: MNHEY, SVGEGT. CDR3 length equals 15 residues. This CDR3 is CASSRSGTAYQPQHF. In nucleotides, the CDR3 is TGTGCCAGCAGCCGATCCGGGACAGCGTACCAGCCCCAGCATTTT.

The gene calls are TRBV19 and TRBJ2-1; 7 nucleotides agree with TRBD2. Germline loops: CDR1 LNHDA, CDR2 SQIVND (reference sequence). V lost 6 bases, J lost 4 bases, and 6 bases stayed unmatched. The CDR3 sequence is 14 residues long. CDR3 DNA sequence: TGTGCCAGTAGACACCTAGCGGAATACAATGAGCAGTTCTTC. This encodes CASRHLAEYNEQFF.

The chain uses TRBV5-1 and TRBJ1-1; D call uncertain. This CDR3 is built from 17 residues. Germline CDR1 is SGHRS and CDR2 is YFSETQ. V lost 0 bases, J lost 3 bases, and 18 bases lay in between. Here the CDR3 DNA reads TGCGCCAGCAGCTTGGCCTCGGGAGGCCCTTTTCACACTGAAGCTTTCTTT. It translates to CASSLASGGPFHTEAFF.

V is TRBV15 and J is TRBJ1-2; possibly TRBD1 for D (6 bases). This CDR3 contains 16 residues. Trimming removed 0 bases from V and 4 bases from J, with 15 bases in between. In germline, CDR1 is LNHNV, CDR2 YYDKDF (reference sequence). CDR3 protein: CATSRDRTGSGYGYTF. The CDR3 DNA is TGTGCCACCAGCAGAGATCGCACAGGGAGTGGCTATGGCTACACCTTC.

The chain employs TRBV7-9 and TRBJ1-5, with D uncertain. CDR1 and CDR2 from the germline V gene are SEHNR and FQNEAQ (reference sequence). The V and J ends lost 5 bases and 1 base respectively, with 9 bases between them. The CDR3 length is 14 residues. The CDR3 here is CASSPDKSNQPQHF. The CDR3 DNA follows: TGTGCCAGCAGCCCCGACAAGAGCAATCAGCCCCAGCATTTT.

The V call is TRBV15, the J call TRBJ1-1; D ambiguous. V shed 3 bases and J shed 1 base, with 15 bases lying between them. Germline V gives CDR1 LNHNV, CDR2 YYDKDF (reference sequence). The CDR3 has 16 amino acids. The CDR3 region has the DNA TGTGCCACCAGCAGGACAATATACGGCACGAACACTGAAGCTTTCTTT. This translates into CATSRTIYGTNTEAFF.

The sample holds many counts of this clone. The J gene is TRBJ2-1, the V gene TRBV6-4, with unresolved D. V lost 0 bases to trimming and J lost 5 bases, with 14 bases between them. This CDR3 contains 16 residues. The germline gives CDR1 MRHNA, CDR2 SNTAGT. The CDR3: CASSDSNRPIHNEQFF. CDR3 bases: TGTGCCAGCAGTGACTCTAACAGACCAATTCACAATGAGCAGTTCTTC.

The chain employs TRBV5-4 and TRBJ1-4; D perhaps matches TRBD1 (6 bases). Trimming left V 10 bases short and J 6 bases short, with 19 bases between. This CDR3 region has 14 residues. Germline assignment: CDR1 SGHNT and CDR2 YYREEE (reference sequence). Written as DNA, the CDR3 is TGTGCCTCACGGCCCGGGGGGCGCGATGAAAAACTGTTTTTT. This gives the protein CASRPGGRDEKLFF. Filled out from reference TRBV5-4 and TRBJ1-4, the complete variable domain reads ETGVTQSPTHLIKTRGQQVTLRCSSQSGHNTVSWYQQALGQGPQFIFQYYREEENGRGNFPPRFSGLQFPNYSSELNVNALELDDSALYLCASRPGGRDEKLFFGSGTQLSVL.

The rearrangement links TRBV27 to TRBJ2-1; TRBD2 might be the D (6 bases). Germline CDR1 is MNHEY and CDR2 is SMNVEV (reference sequence). The V end lost 10 bases, the J end lost 2 bases, and 18 bases lay between the germline ends. CDR3 length: 15 residues. CDR3 residues: CATYGGLGTYNEQFF. CDR3 sequence (DNA): TGTGCCACCTATGGAGGGTTAGGTACCTACAATGAGCAGTTCTTC.

The rearrangement uses TRBV4-1 and TRBJ2-1; TRBD2 is a possible D gene (5 bases). V lost 2 bases to trimming and J lost 4 bases, with 12 bases between them. This CDR3 is 15 amino acids long. The germline V gene encodes CDR1 MGHRA and CDR2 YSYEKL. This CDR3 reads CASSQRLLAYNEQFF. The DNA for the CDR3 is TGCGCCAGCAGCCAAAGACTATTGGCTTACAATGAGCAGTTCTTC.

This chain links TRBV30 with TRBJ2-1; no clear D. Trimming removed 3 bases at V and 1 base at J, with 7 bases between. Germline lookup yields CDR1 GTSNPN and CDR2 SVGIG (reference sequence). The CDR3 loop spans 13 amino acids. CDR3 protein: CAWSTLSYNEQFF. CDR3 nucleotide sequence: TGTGCCTGGAGCACTCTATCCTACAATGAGCAGTTCTTC.

The chain combines TRBV25-1 with TRBJ2-7; 7 bases align to TRBD1. The germline gives CDR1 MGHDK, CDR2 SYGVNS. With V trimmed by 2 bases and J by 5 bases, 9 bases remained unmatched. The CDR3 is made up of 15 amino acids. The CDR3 nucleotides read TGTGCCAGCAGTGAAAGTAGGGGGCTGCACGACGAGCAGTACTTC. Amino acid sequence: CASSESRGLHDEQYF.

The V call is TRBV6-5, the J call TRBJ2-7, with TRBD1 matching over 8 bases. With 7 bases clipped from V and 6 bases from J, the junction kept 11 bases outside the gene matches. The CDR3 spans 14 residues. Germline V gives CDR1 MNHEY, CDR2 SVGAGI. The DNA of the CDR3 is TGTGCCAGCATAGATCGGACAGGGCAAGCCGAGCAGTACTTC. Translating it yields CASIDRTGQAEQYF.

The rearrangement joins TRBV4-3 to TRBJ2-7; possibly TRBD2 for D (7 bases). Germline V gene lookup returns CDR1 LGHNA and CDR2 YSLEER. The V and J ends lost 0 bases and 6 bases respectively, with 15 bases between them. This CDR3 contains 15 residues. The CDR3 sequence is CASSQEVGGRGEQYF. In nucleotides, the CDR3 is TGCGCCAGCAGCCAAGAAGTCGGGGGGCGAGGCGAGCAGTACTTC.

This clone occurred once. The CDR3 region is CASSLVGQLNYGYTF. The CDR3 DNA is TGTGCCAGCAGCTTAGTTGGGCAACTCAACTATGGCTACACCTTC. V and J are TRBV11-3 and TRBJ1-2; D not certain. The CDR3 is 15 residues long. The ends were cut back, 1 base at V and 2 bases at J, with 11 bases in the middle. The germline gives CDR1 SGHNT, CDR2 YENEEA.

This chain joins TRBV7-9 and TRBJ2-7; no clear D. The V gene lost 1 base and the J gene lost 5 bases, with 6 bases spanning the gap. Germline CDR1 SEHNR, CDR2 FQNEAQ (reference sequence). This CDR3 is built from 12 residues. This CDR3 reads CASSLVANEQYF. As DNA, the CDR3 is TGTGCCAGCAGCTTAGTAGCTAACGAGCAGTACTTC.